The rows below give T cell receptor beta chains drawn from one sample of a study of shared clonotypes between healthy human individuals. Only in-frame clones appear in the TCRdb table, and some are missing; sequencing was by immunoSEQ multiplex PCR. This sample has millions of clones, with 85% to 95% found just once. Sequences were obtained from naive CD4+ T cells from PBMCs. These receptors came from a man aged 18 to 30 in good health. Some clones in this sample may be carry-over from other donors' samples. Each CDR3 is given with its conserved first and last residue. A D gene is named only where the DNA matches it firmly.

TRBV2	.	TRBJ2-5	TGTGCCAGCAGTGAAGCGCGAGGTAGAGAAGAGACCCAGTACTTC	CASSEARGREETQYF
TRBV28	.	TRBJ2-7	TGTGCCAGCAGTTTCCGCGGGGCTGGTGGGTACGAGCAGTACTTC	CASSFRGAGGYEQYF
TRBV5-1	.	TRBJ2-2	TGCGCCAGCAGCTTCTCCGGGGAGCTGTTTTTT	CASSFSGELFF
TRBV19	.	TRBJ1-1	TGTGCCAGTAGTGTCAACAGAGAAGCTTTCTTT	CASSVNREAFF
TRBV5-1	.	TRBJ2-5	TGCGCCAGCAGCCGTCCTGCGGAGACCCAGTACTTC	CASSRPAETQYF
TRBV14	TRBD1	TRBJ2-7	TGTGCCAGCAGCAAAAGACAGGGCTCCTACGAGCAGTACTTC	CASSKRQGSYEQYF
TRBV28	TRBD2	TRBJ2-4	TGTGCCAGCAGTTTTAGCGGGGGGCGGGACATTCAGTACTTC	CASSFSGGRDIQYF
TRBV28	.	TRBJ1-4	TGTGCCAGCAGTAAGACAGTTGCAACTAATGAAAAACTGTTTTTT	CASSKTVATNEKLFF
TRBV18	TRBD2	TRBJ2-1	TGTGCCAGCTCACCGACCCTAGCGGACTCCTACAATGAGCAGTTCTTC	CASSPTLADSYNEQFF
TRBV5-4	.	TRBJ1-2	TGTGCCAGCAGCTTGGTGACAGAGTATGGCTACACCTTC	CASSLVTEYGYTF
TRBV7-6	.	TRBJ1-2	TGTGCCAGCAGCTTAGAGGGCAGGGGAAGTCGACACTATGGCTACACCTTC	CASSLEGRGSRHYGYTF